What follows is one T cell receptor beta chain and its context. One entry per CDR3 protein results from TCRdb running MiXCR on the multiplex PCR reads. Of about 100,000 distinct CDR3 sequences in the sample, around 20% are singletons; the top ten hold under 1.5%. The CDR3 covers 11 residues. The V end lost 5 bases, the J end lost 1 base, and 2 bases lay between the germline ends. Per germline, CDR1 SNHLY and CDR2 FYNNEI. The lymph nodes were axillary draining lymph nodes from breast cancer patients. This specimen belongs to a study of breast tumors, draining lymph nodes, adjacent tissues. Sequencing was performed on axillary lymph node tissue. This chain links TRBV2 with TRBJ1-1; unclear D gene. This clonotype originated in a female donor with breast cancer. Some clones in this sample may be carry-over from other donors' samples. CDR3 in amino acids: CASSWNTEAFF. The CDR3 nucleotides read TGTGCCAGCAGTTGGAACACTGAAGCTTTCTTT.